This T cell receptor beta chain was sequenced for a study of blood T cell repertoires in COVID-19. Study information: Samples taken during acute and convalescent COVID-19 were collected in the United States, Italy and Spain. PBMCs, B-cell-depleted T cells, or T cells provided the cDNA or gDNA that made up the material.

Original analysis: Quantification of nucleated cells was approximated via reference gene primer amplification. Method: immunoSEQ multiplex PCR; TCRdb's copy keeps in-frame clones and lacks some. V and J calls and clone size are those listed in that table; D and trimming were worked out from the DNA. Among 200,000 to 250,000 clones listed, approximately 86% were seen once. This clone turned up a few times. Sequenced sample: peripheral blood. The sequence was obtained from a woman over 75 with acute or convalescent COVID-19.

Here the CDR3 DNA reads TGTGCCAGCAGTGAATACAGGGTTAACACCGGGGAGCTGTTTTTT. Translation gives CASSEYRVNTGELFF. The V gene is TRBV2, the J gene TRBJ2-2; D may be TRBD1 (6 bases). Germline CDR1 reads SNHLY; CDR2 reads FYNNEI. The CDR3 length is 15 residues. V was cut by 2 bases and J by 2 bases, with 9 bases left in between.